What follows is one TCR beta chain and its context. The antigen remains unidentified. This entry is derived from a study of blood T cells in healthy people across ages. Caucasian, healthy and from Russia, the donors were aged between about 6 and 90. Study findings and constraints: There was no known CMV status for donors, so expanded clonotype changes were possibly confounded.

Trimming pared 3 bases from V and 11 bases from J, leaving 13 bases between. Looked up from germline, CDR1 is LNHNV and CDR2 is YYDKDF (reference sequence). This CDR3 spans 12 amino acids. Through a sample-barcoded 5' primer and a J-beta primer mix, a second PCR was run for roughly 6 to 12 cycles. TCRdb called the 5' RACE reads again in MiXCR, with one record for every CDR3 protein. The table shows approximately 800,000 distinct CDR3 sequences, with roughly 60% occurring only once. The chain carries TRBV15 and TRBJ2-5; a weak D match, TRBD2 (6 bases). Input material: blood. The sequence was collected from a man aged 25-45 years in good health. The CDR3 reads CATSSGGSEQYF. CDR3 nucleotide sequence: TGTGCCACCAGCAGCGGGGGAAGTGAGCAGTACTTC. The full variable domain, in which reference TRBV15 and TRBJ2-5 provide the parts outside the CDR3, is DAMVIQNPRYQVTQFGKPVTLSCSQTLNHNVMYWYQQKSSQAPKLLFHYYDKDFNNEADTPDNFQSRRPNTSFCFLDIRSPGLGDTAMYLCATSSGGSEQYFGPGTRLLVL.